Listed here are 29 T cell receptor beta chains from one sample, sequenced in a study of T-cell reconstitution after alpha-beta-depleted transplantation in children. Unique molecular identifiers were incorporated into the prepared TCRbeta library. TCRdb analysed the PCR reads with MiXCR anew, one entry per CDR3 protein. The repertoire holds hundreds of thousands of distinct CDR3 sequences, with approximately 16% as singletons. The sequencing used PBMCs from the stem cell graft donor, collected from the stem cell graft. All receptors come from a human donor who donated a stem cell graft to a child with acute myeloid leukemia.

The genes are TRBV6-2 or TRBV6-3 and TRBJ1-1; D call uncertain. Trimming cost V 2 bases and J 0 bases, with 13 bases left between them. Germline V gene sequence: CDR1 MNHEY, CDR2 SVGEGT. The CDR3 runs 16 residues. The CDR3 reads CASSYEERKMNTEAFF. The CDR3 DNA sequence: TGTGCCAGCAGTTACGAGGAGAGAAAGATGAACACTGAAGCTTTCTTT.

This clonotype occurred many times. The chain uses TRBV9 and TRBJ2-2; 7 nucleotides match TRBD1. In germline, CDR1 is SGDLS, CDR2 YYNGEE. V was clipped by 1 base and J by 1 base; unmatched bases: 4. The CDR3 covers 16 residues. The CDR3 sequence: CASSVKDRRNTGELFF. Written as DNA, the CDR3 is TGTGCCAGCAGCGTAAAGGACAGGAGGAACACCGGGGAGCTGTTTTTT.

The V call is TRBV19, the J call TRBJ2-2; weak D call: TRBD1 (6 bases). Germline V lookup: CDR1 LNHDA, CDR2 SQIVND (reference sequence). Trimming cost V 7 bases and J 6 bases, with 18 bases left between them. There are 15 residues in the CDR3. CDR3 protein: CASTQGGWLAGELFF. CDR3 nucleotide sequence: TGTGCCAGTACCCAAGGGGGTTGGCTGGCCGGGGAGCTGTTTTTT.

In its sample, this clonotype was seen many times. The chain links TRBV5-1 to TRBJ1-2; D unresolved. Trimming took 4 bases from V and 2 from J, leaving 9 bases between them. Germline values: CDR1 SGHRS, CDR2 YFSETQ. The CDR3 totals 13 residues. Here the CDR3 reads CASSPPGNYGYTF. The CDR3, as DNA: TGCGCCAGCAGCCCCCCGGGGAACTATGGCTACACCTTC.

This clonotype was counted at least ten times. CDR3 loop: CSTKKGMNTEAFF. CDR3 coding DNA: TGCAGCACCAAGAAGGGCATGAACACTGAAGCTTTCTTT. The rearrangement uses TRBV29-1 and TRBJ1-1; D remains ambiguous. This CDR3 is 13 amino acids long. Trimming pared 8 bases from V and 0 bases from J, leaving 13 bases between. The germline V gene has CDR1 SQVTM and CDR2 ANQGSEA.

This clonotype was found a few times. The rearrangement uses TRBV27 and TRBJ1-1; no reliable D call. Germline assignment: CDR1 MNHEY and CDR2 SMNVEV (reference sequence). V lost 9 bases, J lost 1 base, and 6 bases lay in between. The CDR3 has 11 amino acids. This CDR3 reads CARDRNTEAFF. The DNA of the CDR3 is TGTGCCAGAGATAGGAACACTGAAGCTTTCTTT.

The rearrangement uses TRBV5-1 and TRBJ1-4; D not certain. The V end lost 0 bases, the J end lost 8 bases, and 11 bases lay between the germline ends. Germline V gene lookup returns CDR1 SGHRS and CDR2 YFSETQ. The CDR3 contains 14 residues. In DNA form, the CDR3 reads TGCGCCAGCAGCTTGGCGGAAGGAACGGAAAAACTGTTTTTT. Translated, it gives CASSLAEGTEKLFF.

The CDR3 nucleotides read TGTGCCAGCAGTTACTCATCGACAGGGATGAACACCGGGGAGCTGTTTTTT. It specifies CASSYSSTGMNTGELFF. This chain connects TRBV6-5 to TRBJ2-2; 7 bases line up with TRBD1. From germline, CDR1 is MNHEY and CDR2 SVGAGI. With V trimmed by 0 bases and J by 1 base, 5 bases remained unmatched. This CDR3 is 17 amino acids long.

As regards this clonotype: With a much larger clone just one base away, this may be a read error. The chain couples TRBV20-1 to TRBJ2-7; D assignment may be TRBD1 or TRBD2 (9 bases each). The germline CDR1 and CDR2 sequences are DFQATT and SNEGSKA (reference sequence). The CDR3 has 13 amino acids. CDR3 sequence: CRASGTGTLIKYF. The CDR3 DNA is TGCAGGGCTAGCGGGACAGGGACCTTAATCAAATACTTC.

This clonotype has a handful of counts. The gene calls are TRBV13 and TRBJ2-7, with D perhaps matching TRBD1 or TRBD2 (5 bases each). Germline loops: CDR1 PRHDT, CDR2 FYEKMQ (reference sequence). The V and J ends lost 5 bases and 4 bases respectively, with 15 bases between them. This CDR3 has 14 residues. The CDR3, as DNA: TGTGCCAGCAGCCCCATGGGACCTTATTACGAGCAGTACTTC. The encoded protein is CASSPMGPYYEQYF.

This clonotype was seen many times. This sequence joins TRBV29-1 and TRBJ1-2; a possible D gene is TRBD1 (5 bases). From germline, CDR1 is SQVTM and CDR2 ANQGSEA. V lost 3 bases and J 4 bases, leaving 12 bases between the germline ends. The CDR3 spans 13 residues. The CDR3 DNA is TGCAGCGTTGAGGGGGGTACGAGCTATGGCTACACCTTC. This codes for CSVEGGTSYGYTF.

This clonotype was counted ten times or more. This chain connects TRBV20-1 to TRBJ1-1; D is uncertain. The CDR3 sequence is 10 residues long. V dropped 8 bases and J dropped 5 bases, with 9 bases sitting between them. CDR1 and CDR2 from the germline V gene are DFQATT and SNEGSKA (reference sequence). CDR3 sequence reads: CSTKSTEAFF. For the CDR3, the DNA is TGCAGTACTAAATCGACTGAAGCTTTCTTT.

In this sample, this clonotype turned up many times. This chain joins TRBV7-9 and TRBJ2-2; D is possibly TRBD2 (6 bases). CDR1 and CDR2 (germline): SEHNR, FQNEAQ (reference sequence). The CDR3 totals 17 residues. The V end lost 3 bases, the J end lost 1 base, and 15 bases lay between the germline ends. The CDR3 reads CASSFPGGNENTGELFF. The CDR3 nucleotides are TGTGCCAGCAGCTTCCCTGGAGGGAACGAGAACACCGGGGAGCTGTTTTTT.

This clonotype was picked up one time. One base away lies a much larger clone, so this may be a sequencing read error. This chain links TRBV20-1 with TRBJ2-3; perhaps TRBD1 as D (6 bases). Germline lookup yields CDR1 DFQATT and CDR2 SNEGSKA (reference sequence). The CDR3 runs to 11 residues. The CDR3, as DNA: TGCAGTAGACAGGCTACAGATACGCACTATTTT. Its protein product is CSRQATDTHYF.

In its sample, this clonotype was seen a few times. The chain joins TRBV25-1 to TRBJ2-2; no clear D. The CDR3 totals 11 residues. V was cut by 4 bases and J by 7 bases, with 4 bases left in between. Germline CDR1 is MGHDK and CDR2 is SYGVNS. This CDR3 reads CASSVVGELFF. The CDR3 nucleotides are TGTGCCAGCAGTGTCGTCGGGGAGCTGTTTTTT. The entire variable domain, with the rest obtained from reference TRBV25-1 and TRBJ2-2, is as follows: EADIYQTPRYLVIGTGKKITLECSQTMGHDKMYWYQQDPGMELHLIHYSYGVNSTEKGDLSSESTVSRIRTEHFPLTLESARPSHTSQYLCASSVVGELFFGEGSRLTVL.

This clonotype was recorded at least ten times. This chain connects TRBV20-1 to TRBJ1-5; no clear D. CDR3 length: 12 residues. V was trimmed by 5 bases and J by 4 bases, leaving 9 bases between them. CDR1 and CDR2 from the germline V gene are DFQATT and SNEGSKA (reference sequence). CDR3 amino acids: CSADPRNQPQHF. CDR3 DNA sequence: TGCAGTGCTGACCCTAGGAATCAGCCCCAGCATTTT.

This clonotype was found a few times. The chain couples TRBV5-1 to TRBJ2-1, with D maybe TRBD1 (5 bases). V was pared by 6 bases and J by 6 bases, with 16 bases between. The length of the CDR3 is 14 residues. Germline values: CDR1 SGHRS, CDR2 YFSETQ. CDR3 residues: CASTEKGPPNEQFF. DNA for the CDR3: TGCGCCAGCACGGAAAAGGGGCCCCCCAATGAGCAGTTCTTC.

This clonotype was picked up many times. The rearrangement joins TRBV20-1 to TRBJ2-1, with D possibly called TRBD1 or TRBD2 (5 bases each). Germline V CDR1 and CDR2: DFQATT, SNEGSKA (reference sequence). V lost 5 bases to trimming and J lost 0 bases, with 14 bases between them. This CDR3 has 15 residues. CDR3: CSADGTASSYNEQFF. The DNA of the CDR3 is TGCAGTGCTGACGGGACCGCGAGCTCCTACAATGAGCAGTTCTTC.

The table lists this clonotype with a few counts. The DNA for the CDR3 is TGTGCCAGCAGATCTGACAGATCAACTAATGAAAAACTGTTTTTT. This gives the protein CASRSDRSTNEKLFF. V and J are TRBV6-1 and TRBJ1-4, with a possible D match to TRBD1 (5 bases). Trimming pared 6 bases from V and 0 bases from J, leaving 11 bases between. The CDR3 runs 15 residues. Germline V lookup: CDR1 MNHNS, CDR2 SASEGT.

CDR3 residues: CASSLSVSEQYV. The CDR3 DNA sequence: TGTGCCAGCAGCTTAAGTGTTTCCGAGCAGTACGTC. The chain employs TRBV7-8 and TRBJ2-7, with D unresolved. Trimming removed 2 bases from V and 6 bases from J, with 8 bases in between. Germline lookup yields CDR1 SGHVS and CDR2 FQNEAQ. The CDR3 runs 12 residues.

Here the CDR3 DNA reads TGTGCCATCGCGGGGGGCCCCTCTCAGCCCCAGCATTTT. Protein sequence: CAIAGGPSQPQHF. J is TRBJ1-5 and V is TRBV10-3; possible D gene TRBD1, 6 bases. Germline V gene lookup returns CDR1 ENHRY and CDR2 SYGVKD. Deletions cut 8 bases from V and 6 bases from J, with 14 bases between. The CDR3 is 13 residues long.

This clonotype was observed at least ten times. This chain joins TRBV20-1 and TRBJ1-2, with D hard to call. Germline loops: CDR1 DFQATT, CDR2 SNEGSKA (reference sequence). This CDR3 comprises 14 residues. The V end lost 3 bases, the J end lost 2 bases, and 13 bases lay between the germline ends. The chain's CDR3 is CSASGRTMNYGYTF. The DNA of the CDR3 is TGCAGTGCTAGCGGCAGGACCATGAACTATGGCTACACCTTC.

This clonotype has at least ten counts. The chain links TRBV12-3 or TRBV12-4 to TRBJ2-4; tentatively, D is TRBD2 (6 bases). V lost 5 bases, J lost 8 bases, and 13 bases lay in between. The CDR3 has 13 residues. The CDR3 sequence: CASSLGGEDIQYF. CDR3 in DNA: TGTGCCAGCAGTCTGGGGGGTGAGGACATTCAGTACTTC.

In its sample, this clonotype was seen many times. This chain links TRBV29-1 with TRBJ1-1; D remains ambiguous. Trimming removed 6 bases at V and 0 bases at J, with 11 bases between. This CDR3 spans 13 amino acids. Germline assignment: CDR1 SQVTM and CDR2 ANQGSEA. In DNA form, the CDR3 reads TGCAGCGTACTGAAAGCGGTGAACACTGAAGCTTTCTTT. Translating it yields CSVLKAVNTEAFF.

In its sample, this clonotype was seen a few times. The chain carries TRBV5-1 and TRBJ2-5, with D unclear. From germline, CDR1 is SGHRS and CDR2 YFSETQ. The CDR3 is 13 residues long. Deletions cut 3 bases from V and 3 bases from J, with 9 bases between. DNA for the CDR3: TGCGCCAGCAGCTCCATCCAGGAAGAGACCCAGTACTTC. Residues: CASSSIQEETQYF.

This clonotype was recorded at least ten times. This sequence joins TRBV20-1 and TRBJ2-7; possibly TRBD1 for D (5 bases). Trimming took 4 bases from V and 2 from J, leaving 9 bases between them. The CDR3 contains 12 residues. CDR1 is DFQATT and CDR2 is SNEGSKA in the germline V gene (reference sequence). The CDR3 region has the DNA TGCAGTGCTACAGACAGAACCTACGAGCAGTACTTC. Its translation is CSATDRTYEQYF.

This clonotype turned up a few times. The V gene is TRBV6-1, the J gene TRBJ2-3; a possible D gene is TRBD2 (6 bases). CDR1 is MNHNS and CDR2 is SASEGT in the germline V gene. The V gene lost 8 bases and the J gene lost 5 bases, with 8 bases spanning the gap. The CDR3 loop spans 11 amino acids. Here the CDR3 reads CASVGGDTQYF. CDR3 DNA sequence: TGTGCCAGCGTGGGGGGAGATACGCAGTATTTT.

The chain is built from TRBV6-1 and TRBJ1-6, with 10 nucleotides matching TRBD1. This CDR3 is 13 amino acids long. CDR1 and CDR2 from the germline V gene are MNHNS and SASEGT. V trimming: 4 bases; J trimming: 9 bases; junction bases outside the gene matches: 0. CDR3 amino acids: CASSGDRGSPLHF. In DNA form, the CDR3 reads TGTGCCAGCAGTGGGGACAGGGGTTCACCCCTCCACTTT.

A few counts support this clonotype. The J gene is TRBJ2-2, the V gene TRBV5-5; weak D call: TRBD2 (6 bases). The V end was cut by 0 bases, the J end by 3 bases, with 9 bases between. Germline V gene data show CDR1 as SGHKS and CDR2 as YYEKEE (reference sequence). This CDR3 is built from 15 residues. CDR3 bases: TGTGCCAGCAGCTTGGTCCCGGGGGACACCGGGGAGCTGTTTTTT. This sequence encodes CASSLVPGDTGELFF.